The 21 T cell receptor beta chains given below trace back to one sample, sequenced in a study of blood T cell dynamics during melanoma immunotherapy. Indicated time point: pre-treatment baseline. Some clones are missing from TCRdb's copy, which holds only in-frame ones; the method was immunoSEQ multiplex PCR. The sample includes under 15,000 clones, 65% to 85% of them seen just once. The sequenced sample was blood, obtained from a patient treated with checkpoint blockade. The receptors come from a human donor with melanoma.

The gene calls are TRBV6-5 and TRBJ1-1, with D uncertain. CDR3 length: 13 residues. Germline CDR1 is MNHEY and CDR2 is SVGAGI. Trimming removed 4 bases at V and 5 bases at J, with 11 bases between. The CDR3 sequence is CASSSGLRTEAFF. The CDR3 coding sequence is TGTGCCAGCAGTTCCGGGTTACGGACTGAAGCTTTCTTT.

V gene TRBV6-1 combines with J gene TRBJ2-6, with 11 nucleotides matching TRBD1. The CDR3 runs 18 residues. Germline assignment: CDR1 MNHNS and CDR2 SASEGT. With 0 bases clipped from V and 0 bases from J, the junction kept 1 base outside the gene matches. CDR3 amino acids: CASSEAGTGGSGANVLTF. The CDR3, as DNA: TGTGCCAGCAGTGAAGCCGGGACAGGGGGCTCTGGGGCCAACGTCCTGACTTTC.

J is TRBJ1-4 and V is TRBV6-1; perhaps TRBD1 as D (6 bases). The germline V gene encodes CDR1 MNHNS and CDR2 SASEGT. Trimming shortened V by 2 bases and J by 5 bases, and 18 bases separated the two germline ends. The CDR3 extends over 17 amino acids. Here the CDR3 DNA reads TGTGCCAGCAGTGAATTATTTTGGGGGCAGGGGAATGAAAAACTGTTTTTT. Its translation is CASSELFWGQGNEKLFF.

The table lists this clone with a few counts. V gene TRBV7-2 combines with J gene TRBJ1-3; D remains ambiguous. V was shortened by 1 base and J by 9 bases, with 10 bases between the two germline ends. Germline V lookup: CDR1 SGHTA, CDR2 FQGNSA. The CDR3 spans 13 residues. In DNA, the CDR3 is TGTGCCAGCAGCTTAGGGCAGGCAGCCACCATATATTTT. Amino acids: CASSLGQAATIYF.

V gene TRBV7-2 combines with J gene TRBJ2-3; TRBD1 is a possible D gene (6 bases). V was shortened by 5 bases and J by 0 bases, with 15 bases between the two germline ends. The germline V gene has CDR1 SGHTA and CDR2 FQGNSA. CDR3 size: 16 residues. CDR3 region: CASSPPGTMSTDTQYF. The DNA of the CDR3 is TGTGCCAGCAGCCCCCCGGGGACAATGAGCACAGATACGCAGTATTTT.

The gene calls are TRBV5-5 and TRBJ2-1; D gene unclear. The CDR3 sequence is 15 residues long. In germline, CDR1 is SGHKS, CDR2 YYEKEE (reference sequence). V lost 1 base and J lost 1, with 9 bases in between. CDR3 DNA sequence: TGTGCCAGCAGCTTGCTGGGCGAGTCCTACAATGAGCAGTTCTTC. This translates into CASSLLGESYNEQFF.

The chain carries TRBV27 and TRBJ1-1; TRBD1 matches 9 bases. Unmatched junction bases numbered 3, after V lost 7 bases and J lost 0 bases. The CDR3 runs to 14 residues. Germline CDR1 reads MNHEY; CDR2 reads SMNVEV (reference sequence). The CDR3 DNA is TGTGCCAGCACTGACAGGGGGATGAACACTGAAGCTTTCTTT. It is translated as CASTDRGMNTEAFF.

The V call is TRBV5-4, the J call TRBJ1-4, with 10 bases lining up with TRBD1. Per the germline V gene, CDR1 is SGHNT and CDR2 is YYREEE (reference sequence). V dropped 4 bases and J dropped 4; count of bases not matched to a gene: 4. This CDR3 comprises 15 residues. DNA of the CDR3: TGTGCCAGCAGCAAACGGACAGGGGGTAATGAAAAACTGTTTTTT. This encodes CASSKRTGGNEKLFF.

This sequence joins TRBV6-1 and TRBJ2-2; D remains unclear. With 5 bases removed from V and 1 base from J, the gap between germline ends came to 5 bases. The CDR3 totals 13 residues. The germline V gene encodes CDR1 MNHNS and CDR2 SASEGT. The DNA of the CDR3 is TGTGCCAGCAGTAGACAGAACACCGGGGAGCTGTTTTTT. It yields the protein CASSRQNTGELFF.

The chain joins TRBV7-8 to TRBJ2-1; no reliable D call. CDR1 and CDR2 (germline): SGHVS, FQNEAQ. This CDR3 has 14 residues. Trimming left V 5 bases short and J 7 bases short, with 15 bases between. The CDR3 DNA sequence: TGTGCCAGCAGCCCCCGGTTTATGCTGAATGAGCAGTTCTTC. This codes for CASSPRFMLNEQFF.

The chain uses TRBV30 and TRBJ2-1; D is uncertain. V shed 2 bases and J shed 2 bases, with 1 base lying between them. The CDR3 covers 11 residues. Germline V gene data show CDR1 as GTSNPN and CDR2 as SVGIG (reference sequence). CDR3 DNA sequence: TGTGCCTGGAGTCCCTACAATGAGCAGTTCTTC. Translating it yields CAWSPYNEQFF.

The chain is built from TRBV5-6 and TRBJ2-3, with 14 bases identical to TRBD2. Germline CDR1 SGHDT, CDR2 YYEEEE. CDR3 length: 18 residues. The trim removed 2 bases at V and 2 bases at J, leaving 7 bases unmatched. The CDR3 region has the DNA TGTGCCAGCAGCTTAGGACTAGCGGGGGGACCACTCACAGATACGCAGTATTTT. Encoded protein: CASSLGLAGGPLTDTQYF.

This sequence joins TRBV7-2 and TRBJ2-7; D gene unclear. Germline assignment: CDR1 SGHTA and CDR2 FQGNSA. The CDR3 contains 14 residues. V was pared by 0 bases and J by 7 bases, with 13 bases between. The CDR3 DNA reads TGTGCCAGCAGCTTAGCGCCCGCGGTTCAAGAGCAGTACTTC. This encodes CASSLAPAVQEQYF.

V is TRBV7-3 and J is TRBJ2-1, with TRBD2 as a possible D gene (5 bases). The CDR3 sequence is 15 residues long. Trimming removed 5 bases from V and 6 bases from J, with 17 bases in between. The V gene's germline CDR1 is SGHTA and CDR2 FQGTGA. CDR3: CASSASGAVFNEQFF. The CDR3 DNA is TGTGCCAGCAGCGCAAGCGGAGCCGTTTTCAATGAGCAGTTCTTC.

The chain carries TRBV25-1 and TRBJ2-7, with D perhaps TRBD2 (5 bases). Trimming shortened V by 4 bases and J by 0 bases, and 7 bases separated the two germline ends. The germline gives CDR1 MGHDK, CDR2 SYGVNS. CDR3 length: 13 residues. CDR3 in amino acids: CASSGTFSYEQYF. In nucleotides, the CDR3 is TGTGCCAGCAGTGGGACTTTCTCCTACGAGCAGTACTTC.

The CDR3: CASSLIAGGPSYNEQFF. CDR3 bases: TGCGCCAGCAGCTTGATCGCGGGAGGACCTTCCTACAATGAGCAGTTCTTC. The chain uses TRBV5-1 and TRBJ2-1; TRBD2 matches 8 bases. J gave up 1 base and V 1 base, and 7 bases lay outside the gene matches. This CDR3 contains 17 residues. Germline assignment: CDR1 SGHRS and CDR2 YFSETQ.

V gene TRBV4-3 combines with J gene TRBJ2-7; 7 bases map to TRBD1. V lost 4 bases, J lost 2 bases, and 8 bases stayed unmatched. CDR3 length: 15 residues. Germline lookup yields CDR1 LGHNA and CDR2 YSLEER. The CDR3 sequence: CASSREYRGTYEQYF. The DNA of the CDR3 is TGCGCCAGCAGCCGAGAGTACAGGGGAACCTACGAGCAGTACTTC.

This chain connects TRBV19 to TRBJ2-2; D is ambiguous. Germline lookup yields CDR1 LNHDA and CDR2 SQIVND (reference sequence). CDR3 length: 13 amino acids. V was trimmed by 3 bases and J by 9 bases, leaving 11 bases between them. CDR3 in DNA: TGTGCCAGTAGTATGGTGCAGGTGCGGGAGCTGTTTTTT. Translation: CASSMVQVRELFF. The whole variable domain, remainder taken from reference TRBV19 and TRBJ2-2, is DGGITQSPKYLFRKEGQNVTLSCEQNLNHDAMYWYRQDPGQGLRLIYYSQIVNDFQKGDIAEGYSVSREKKESFPLTVTSAQKNPTAFYLCASSMVQVRELFFGEGSRLTVL.

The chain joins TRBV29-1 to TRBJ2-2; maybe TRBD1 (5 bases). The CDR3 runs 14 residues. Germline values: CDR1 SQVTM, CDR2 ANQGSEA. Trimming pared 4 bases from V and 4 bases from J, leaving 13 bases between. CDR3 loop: CSVGTGLGTGELFF. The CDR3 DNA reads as TGCAGCGTTGGCACAGGTCTGGGCACCGGGGAGCTGTTTTTT.

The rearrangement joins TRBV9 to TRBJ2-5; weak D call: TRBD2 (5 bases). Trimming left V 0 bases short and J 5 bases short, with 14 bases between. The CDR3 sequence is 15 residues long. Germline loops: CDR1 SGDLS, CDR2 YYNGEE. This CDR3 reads CASSVGAGTWETQYF. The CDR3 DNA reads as TGTGCCAGCAGCGTAGGGGCGGGTACTTGGGAGACCCAGTACTTC.

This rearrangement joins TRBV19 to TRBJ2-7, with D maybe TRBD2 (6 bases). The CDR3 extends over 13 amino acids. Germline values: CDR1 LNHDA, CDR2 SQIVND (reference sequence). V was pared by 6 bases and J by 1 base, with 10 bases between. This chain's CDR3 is CASRLGGSYEQYF. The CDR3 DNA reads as TGTGCCAGTAGACTCGGGGGATCCTACGAGCAGTACTTC.